These 16 T cell receptor beta chains share one sample of origin, sequenced in a study of T cell responses to AZD1222 COVID-19 vaccine (dated by TCRdb to about 2021). Preparation of the library involved the immunoSEQ multiplex PCR assay. TCRdb's version of the immuneACCESS table is confined to in-frame rearrangements and falls short of the full clone set. An unresolved V gene accounts for under half of the shortfall where checked; the remainder is of unknown origin. In this sample the table shows about 150,000 clones, approximately 90% of which occur a single time. The top ten hold 3% to 3.5% of the sample. In light of the paper, this sample's time point label describes: baseline before first vaccination. Sequencing used peripheral blood, obtained on day 0 of AZD1222 vaccination. These receptors were obtained from an adult in good health.

The chain couples TRBV5-1 to TRBJ1-5; tentative D call: TRBD1 (6 bases). V was clipped by 5 bases and J by 2 bases, with 11 bases between them. CDR3 length: 14 amino acids. CDR1 is SGHRS, CDR2 YFSETQ, per germline. The CDR3 nucleotides read TGCGCCAGCAGTGCTTCAGGGGGCAATCAGCCCCAGCATTTT. Translating gives CASSASGGNQPQHF.

The chain couples TRBV7-6 to TRBJ1-2; TRBD1 aligns across 10 bases. The CDR3 totals 14 residues. V trimming: 4 bases; J trimming: 5 bases; junction bases outside the gene matches: 4. Germline V gives CDR1 SGHVS, CDR2 FNYEAQ. Here the CDR3 DNA reads TGTGCCAGCAGCTCCCGGACAGGGGGGTATGGCTACACCTTC. Translation: CASSSRTGGYGYTF.

This chain joins TRBV28 and TRBJ1-1, with D possibly matching TRBD1 (5 bases). The CDR3 contains 15 residues. Trimming removed 6 bases from V and 0 bases from J, with 14 bases in between. Germline CDR1 MDHEN, CDR2 SYDVKM. The CDR3 coding sequence is TGTGCCAGCAGACAGGCTAATCTCCTGAACACTGAAGCTTTCTTT. Translated, it gives CASRQANLLNTEAFF.

Only one count was recorded for this clone. The V and J genes are TRBV28 and TRBJ1-1; D is unresolved. V dropped 4 bases and J dropped 0 bases, with 9 bases sitting between them. Germline values: CDR1 MDHEN, CDR2 SYDVKM. This CDR3 has 14 residues. The CDR3 DNA reads as TGTGCCAGCAGTTATACAAACATGAACACTGAAGCTTTCTTT. As protein: CASSYTNMNTEAFF.

In nucleotides, the CDR3 is TGTGCCAGCCGAGCAGGGACTAATGAAAAACTGTTTTTT. This codes for CASRAGTNEKLFF. The chain uses TRBV6-5 and TRBJ1-4, with a weak D call TRBD1 (5 bases). Trimming took 8 bases from V and 2 from J, leaving 9 bases between them. CDR3 length: 13 amino acids. Germline V gene data show CDR1 as MNHEY and CDR2 as SVGAGI.

J is TRBJ1-3 and V is TRBV3-1 (or the pseudogene TRBV3-2); 7 nucleotides align to TRBD1. Germline CDR1 is LGHDT and CDR2 is YNNKEL (reference sequence). This CDR3 contains 14 residues. J lost 3 bases, V lost 5 bases, and 4 bases had no gene match. CDR3 protein: CASSYRGSGNTIYF. CDR3 nucleotides: TGTGCCAGCAGCTACAGGGGTAGTGGAAACACCATATATTTT.

The chain is built from TRBV7-9 and TRBJ1-1; D might be TRBD1 (5 bases). V was clipped by 5 bases and J by 0 bases, with 19 bases between them. The CDR3 covers 17 residues. The germline V gene has CDR1 SEHNR and CDR2 FQNEAQ (reference sequence). The CDR3 sequence is CASSPPGRDSLNTEAFF. In DNA, the CDR3 is TGTGCCAGCAGCCCCCCCGGGCGTGACAGCCTGAACACTGAAGCTTTCTTT.

This sequence joins TRBV7-9 and TRBJ1-1; a weak D match, TRBD1 (6 bases). The CDR3 is 13 residues long. Germline values: CDR1 SEHNR, CDR2 FQNEAQ (reference sequence). V was shortened by 0 bases and J by 11 bases, with 13 bases between the two germline ends. This chain's CDR3 is CASSLAGAGAAFF. In DNA, the CDR3 is TGTGCCAGCAGCTTAGCGGGCGCGGGGGCGGCTTTCTTT.

This clone has a single count. The genes are TRBV2 and TRBJ1-5; 10 nucleotides align to TRBD1. CDR3 size: 16 residues. After removal of 8 bases from V and 4 bases from J, the junction contained 11 bases not matched to a gene. Germline V CDR1 and CDR2: SNHLY, FYNNEI. CDR3 in amino acids: CASDRDRGAGNQPQHF. In DNA, the CDR3 is TGTGCCAGCGACCGGGACAGGGGAGCAGGAAATCAGCCCCAGCATTTT.

J is TRBJ1-5 and V is TRBV6-5; possibly TRBD1 for D (5 bases). The germline gives CDR1 MNHEY, CDR2 SVGAGI. The CDR3 is 15 residues long. The germline V and J ends were trimmed by 6 bases and 0 bases, with 12 bases remaining between them. CDR3 sequence reads: CASRIFDSSNQPQHF. CDR3 bases: TGTGCCAGCAGAATCTTTGACAGTAGCAATCAGCCCCAGCATTTT.

The gene calls are TRBV7-8 and TRBJ1-1; D ambiguous. The CDR3 consists of 14 residues. Germline V CDR1 and CDR2: SGHVS, FQNEAQ. Trimming removed 2 bases at V and 2 bases at J, with 9 bases between. The CDR3 region is CASSLTRDNTEAFF. CDR3 bases: TGTGCCAGCAGCTTAACACGAGATAACACTGAAGCTTTCTTT.

This rearrangement joins TRBV19 to TRBJ1-2; 9 bases agree with TRBD1. V gave up 7 bases and J gave up 4 bases; unmatched junction bases: 4. Germline V gene data show CDR1 as LNHDA and CDR2 as SQIVND (reference sequence). This CDR3 region has 13 residues. This CDR3 reads CASNSDRGYGYTF. CDR3 bases: TGTGCCAGTAATTCGGACAGGGGCTATGGCTACACCTTC.

The gene calls are TRBV28 and TRBJ1-1; 7 bases align to TRBD1. With 3 bases clipped from V and 5 bases from J, the junction kept 9 bases outside the gene matches. This CDR3 contains 15 residues. Germline V gene lookup returns CDR1 MDHEN and CDR2 SYDVKM. The CDR3 region has the DNA TGTGCCAGCAGTTTTCCGACAGGGCGCTTAACTGAAGCTTTCTTT. This encodes CASSFPTGRLTEAFF.

The genes are TRBV7-2 and TRBJ1-5, with D unresolved. V was shortened by 3 bases and J by 3 bases, with 9 bases between the two germline ends. The V gene's germline CDR1 is SGHTA and CDR2 FQGNSA. The CDR3 extends over 14 amino acids. The CDR3 nucleotides read TGTGCCAGCAGCTTTGGGCCTTCCAATCAGCCCCAGCATTTT. This translates into CASSFGPSNQPQHF.

The chain has TRBV5-1 and TRBJ2-7; 7 bases line up with TRBD1. This CDR3 comprises 14 residues. Per the germline V gene, CDR1 is SGHRS and CDR2 is YFSETQ. J gave up 3 bases and V 4 bases, and 7 bases lay outside the gene matches. CDR3 sequence (DNA): TGCGCCAGCAGCAAGGACAGGACCTACTACGAGCAGTACTTC. Translation: CASSKDRTYYEQYF.

The V call is TRBV6-2 or TRBV6-3, the J call TRBJ2-2; D unclear. This CDR3 is 12 amino acids long. Germline V gives CDR1 MNHEY, CDR2 SVGEGT. V was cut by 4 bases and J by 1 base, with 1 base left in between. The CDR3 bases are TGTGCCAGCAGTTTGAACACCGGGGAGCTGTTTTTT. It specifies CASSLNTGELFF.